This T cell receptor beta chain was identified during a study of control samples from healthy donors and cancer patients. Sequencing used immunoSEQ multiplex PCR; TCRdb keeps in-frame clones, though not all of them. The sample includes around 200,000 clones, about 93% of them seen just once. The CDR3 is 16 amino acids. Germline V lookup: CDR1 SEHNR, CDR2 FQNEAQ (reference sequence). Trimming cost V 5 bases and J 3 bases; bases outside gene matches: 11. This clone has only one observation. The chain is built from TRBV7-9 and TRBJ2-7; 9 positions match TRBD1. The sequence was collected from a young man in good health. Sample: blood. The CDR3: CASSPWGQGLFYEQYF. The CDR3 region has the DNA TGTGCCAGCAGCCCATGGGGACAGGGATTATTCTACGAGCAGTACTTC. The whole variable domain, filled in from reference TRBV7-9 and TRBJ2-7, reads DTGVSQNPRHKITKRGQNVTFRCDPISEHNRLYWYRQTLGQGPEFLTYFQNEAQLEKSRLLSDRFSAERPKGSFSTLEIQRTEQGDSAMYLCASSPWGQGLFYEQYFGPGTRLTVT.